The sequence of this T cell receptor (beta chain) was determined in a study of tumor-infiltrating lymphocytes in oesophageal squamous cell carcinoma. One entry per CDR3 protein results from TCRdb running MiXCR on the PCR reads. The table shows about 22,000 distinct CDR3 sequences, with 36% occurring only once. The sequence was obtained from a male donor with esophageal squamous cell carcinoma. Input material: esophageal tumor tissue.

CDR3 in DNA: TGTGCCAGCAGCTTACGGCCTGAATGGGAGCAGTACTTC. Protein: CASSLRPEWEQYF. The chain has TRBV7-2 and TRBJ2-1; D unresolved. The J call may be in error: the DNA end matches TRBJ2-7 better. The CDR3 loop spans 13 amino acids. The germline CDR1 and CDR2 sequences are SGHTA and FQGNSA.